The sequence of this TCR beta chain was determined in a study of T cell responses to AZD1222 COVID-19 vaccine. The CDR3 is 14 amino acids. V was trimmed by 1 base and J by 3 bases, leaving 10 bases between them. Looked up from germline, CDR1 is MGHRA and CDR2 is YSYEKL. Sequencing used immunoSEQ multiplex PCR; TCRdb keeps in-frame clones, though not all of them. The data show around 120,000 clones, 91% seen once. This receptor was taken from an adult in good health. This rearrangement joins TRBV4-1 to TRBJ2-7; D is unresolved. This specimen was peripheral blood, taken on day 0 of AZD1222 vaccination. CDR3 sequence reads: CASSQVGQIYEQYF. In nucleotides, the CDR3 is TGCGCCAGCAGCCAAGTAGGTCAGATCTACGAGCAGTACTTC.